This section outlines one TCR beta chain sequence together with its context. The sample is drawn from a study of T cells in Graves' hyperthyroidism and ophthalmopathy. There were TCR beta CDR3 regions amplified from RNA transcripts. The HTBI primer set served for first-round RT-PCR of the TCR CDR3. TCRdb processed the multiplex PCR reads anew with MiXCR; each CDR3 protein has one entry. The table shows 500,000 to 600,000 distinct CDR3 sequences, with 46% occurring only once. The CDR3 loop spans 14 amino acids. The germline V and J ends were trimmed by 3 bases and 6 bases, with 14 bases remaining between them.

The clonotype comes from an adult woman with Graves' disease, either hyperthyroidism or ophthalmopathy (not recorded which). The sample taken for sequencing was peripheral blood or thyroid tissue (not recorded which). The chain joins TRBV12-3 or TRBV12-4 to TRBJ1-1; D gene unclear. The CDR3 region is CASSFLPSFPEAFF. The CDR3 nucleotides read TGTGCCAGCAGTTTTCTGCCATCGTTCCCTGAAGCTTTCTTT.